Given below is one TCR beta chain in context. The target of this receptor is not known. One base away there is no much larger clone; base qualities are not given. Using the deep immunoSEQ assay, multiplex PCR amplified TCR CDR3 regions from genomic DNA. For each cell subset, the extracted genomic DNA was distributed evenly across all wells of several immunoSEQ 96-well plates, and each plate served as one replicate. For sorted subsets, 200 to 250 ng genomic DNA, equal to 30,000 or so T cell genomes, was loaded into each replicate PCR. Purified libraries were quantified with a Qubit 3.0 fluorometer, sized on a Bioanalyzer 2100, and re-quantified with the KAPA Library Quantification kit. Each immunoSEQ 96-well plate was sequenced on its own single-read 150-cycle Illumina NextSeq 550 flow cell. The authors processed their data as follows. Because the immunoSEQ output held only junctional sequences and lacked quality scores, the filtering could not match the filtering applied to full-length reads. Sequences were annotated with PyIR, a Python wrapper for IgBLAST v1.9, and V/J genes and CDR3 were assigned using IMGT germline references. Reads were filtered out if the reads had weak V/J assignments (E-value above 1e-6), no CDR3, stop codons, out-of-frame junctions, or ambiguous translated residues. V3J clonotypes were defined by identical inferred V gene, J gene, and CDR3 amino acid sequence. Percentage overlap between repertoires was calculated by dividing the number of shared unique clonotypes by the size of the smaller repertoire. Richness of each repertoire was evaluated using RTK rarefaction, the Chao1 estimator, and Recon v2.1 estimates of unobserved clonotypes. Generation probabilities for all TCRbeta clonotypes obtained by the gDNA method from several donors were computed using OLGA. Not all clones reach the TCRdb copy of this immuneACCESS table, which keeps in-frame sequences only. Checked studies attribute under half of the gap to unresolved V genes and leave the rest unexplained. V, J and clone size derive from that table, while D and trimming were established from the DNA sequence. The sample table holds almost 750,000 clones, of which approximately 72% were seen once. The top ten clonotypes cover roughly 1.8% of the sample.

The CDR1 and CDR2 encoded by the germline V gene are SGDLS and YYNGEE. The V end gives up 4 bases and the J end 6 bases, leaving 9 bases in the junction not matched to a gene. Inclusive of the bounding cysteine and phenylalanine, the CDR3 is 15 residues long. Just CDR3 DNA is preserved here, 45 bases in frame from base 1. The donors were healthy, HIV-negative adults with no recently reported acute infections or vaccinations. Every donor was a Caucasian adult living in Nashville, Tennessee, USA. CD4+ T cells were enriched by magnetic negative selection, after which naive cells were positively selected on CD45RA and the negative fraction was taken as the memory subset. After blood collection by leukapheresis, PBMCs were isolated using Ficoll-Histopaque density gradient centrifugation and then cryopreserved in the vapor phase of liquid nitrogen. Purity and quantity of every magnetically sorted T cell population were checked by analytical flow cytometry. From each sorted fraction, genomic DNA was isolated and quantified by UV absorbance on a Nanodrop 2000c.

The data are from a study of shared clonotypes between healthy human individuals (dated by TCRdb to the early 2020s). Some background on the complete study: The cohort included a few men and a couple of women between 18 and 49 years of age. Per donor, three plates each were used for CD4 naive and CD4 memory, two for CD8 naive, and one for CD8 memory. The study deeply sequenced blood TCR repertoires of about 5 healthy adults to estimate repertoire size and the extent of clonotype sharing between individuals. To increase sequencing depth and limit assay-specific biases, different laboratories used diverse techniques to prepare libraries and sequence TCR repertoires. Each donor's leukapheresis produced roughly between roughly 0.85 and 10 billion PBMCs. The investigation overall reported the following: Because the study included a small number of donors, the genetic and exposure-history diversity represented was limited. Across a handful of donors, approximately 4.9% of naive CD4, 3% to 3.5% of naive CD8, roughly 2.3% of memory CD4, and approximately 0.42% of memory CD8 clonotypes were shared. Sampling was restricted to blood, and TCR repertoires in tissue are likely to differ from TCR repertoires in blood. Rarefaction of sorted-subset datasets indicated incomplete sequencing despite the large sequencing depth. Pairwise subsampling indicated that sequencing depth was expected to affect the degree of clonotype sharing among donors. Larger estimated clonotype richness was generally found for naive subsets than for memory subsets. Higher generation probabilities were observed for clonotypes shared by all four sorted-subset donors than for non-shared clonotypes.

The sequence joins TRBV9 to TRBJ2-1; TRBD2 matches 8 bases in the middle. The receptor was isolated from a woman in her twenties or thirties in good health. Input material: memory CD4+ T cells sorted from blood. The cell subset or site label, read with the paper, signifies: CD45RA-negative fraction. This receptor has the CDR3 CASSPHTSGTNEQFF. At the DNA level, the sequence is TGTGCCAGCAGCCCCCACACTAGCGGAACCAATGAGCAGTTCTTC.